These T cell receptor beta chains were read from a single sample in a study of cytomegalovirus exposure and HLA in healthy donors. Libraries were prepared by immunoSEQ multiplex PCR; TCRdb keeps only in-frame clonotypes and omits some of them. This sample's table reports about 170,000 clones. The specimen sequenced was PBMCs. The receptors derive from a woman aged 55-70 years in good health and CMV-seronegative. CDR3s include the opening cysteine and the closing phenylalanine or tryptophan. The D gene is left open where the match is weak.

d_call j_call v_call cdr3_aa cdr3_nt
TRBD1 TRBJ1-3 TRBV18 CASADRVGNTIYF TGTGCCAGCGCGGACAGGGTTGGAAACACCATATATTTT
- TRBJ2-1 TRBV18 CASSPVGGNEQFF TGTGCCAGCTCACCTGTAGGGGGCAATGAGCAGTTCTTC
- TRBJ2-7 TRBV6-6 CASSTQVSPYEQYF TGTGCCAGCAGCACCCAGGTATCACCCTACGAGCAGTACTTC
- TRBJ1-5 TRBV6-4 CASRRGGLNQPQHF TGTGCCAGCAGAAGGGGGGGACTTAATCAGCCCCAGCATTTT
TRBD1 TRBJ1-1 TRBV2 CASSPWTGLNTEAFF TGTGCCAGCAGTCCTTGGACAGGTCTAAACACTGAAGCTTTCTTT
- TRBJ2-7 TRBV5-6 CASSLGKSGEQYF TGTGCCAGCAGCTTGGGGAAATCGGGGGAGCAGTACTTC
- TRBJ1-1 TRBV2 CASKSGGGAPGTEAFF TGTGCCAGCAAGTCCGGTGGGGGGGCTCCGGGCACTGAAGCTTTCTTT
TRBD1 TRBJ1-2 TRBV25-1 CASSDAVQGEVGYTF TGTGCCAGCAGTGATGCTGTACAGGGGGAGGTTGGCTACACCTTC
TRBD1 TRBJ1-2 TRBV15 CATSRPGGDGYTF TGTGCCACCAGCAGACCAGGGGGCGATGGCTACACCTTC
- TRBJ2-7 TRBV15 CATSRGEGPYEQYF TGTGCCACCAGCAGAGGCGAGGGCCCCTACGAGCAGTACTTC
- TRBJ2-2 TRBV5-1 CASSFGEWSTGELFF TGCGCCAGCAGCTTCGGGGAATGGAGCACCGGGGAGCTGTTTTTT
TRBD2 TRBJ2-1 TRBV11-1 CASSTRLAGVYNEQFF TGTGCCAGCAGCACCAGACTAGCGGGGGTCTACAATGAGCAGTTCTTC
TRBD1 TRBJ2-7 TRBV11-3 CASSLTGGSYEQYF TGTGCCAGCAGCTTGACAGGGGGTTCCTACGAGCAGTACTTC
- TRBJ1-4 TRBV10-3 CAISRQSGEKLFF TGTGCCATCAGTAGACAGTCAGGGGAAAAACTGTTTTTT
TRBD1 TRBJ2-7 TRBV29-1 CSVVPRDRVFTEQYF TGCAGCGTTGTCCCCCGGGACAGGGTTTTCACCGAGCAGTACTTC
- TRBJ2-7 TRBV4-1 CASSQGHGPYEQYF TGCGCCAGCAGCCAAGGCCATGGGCCCTACGAGCAGTACTTC
- TRBJ1-1 TRBV4-3 CASRVDGNTEAFF TGCGCCAGCCGGGTGGATGGGAACACTGAAGCTTTCTTT
- TRBJ2-4 TRBV5-1 CASSPWAVPKNIQYF TGCGCCAGCAGCCCGTGGGCAGTACCCAAAAACATTCAGTACTTC
TRBD1 TRBJ1-5 TRBV7-9 CASSLRQGGVNQPQHF TGTGCCAGCAGCCTCAGACAGGGCGGGGTAAATCAGCCCCAGCATTTT
- TRBJ2-3 TRBV2 CASSVVGGTDTQYF TGTGCCAGCAGTGTGGTGGGAGGCACAGATACGCAGTATTTT
- TRBJ1-1 TRBV19 CASSIDAVAGMDMNTEAFF TGTGCCAGTAGTATAGATGCTGTTGCGGGGATGGACATGAACACTGAAGCTTTCTTT
- TRBJ2-7 TRBV9 CASSPHERAYEQYF TGTGCCAGCAGCCCTCACGAGAGGGCCTACGAGCAGTACTTC
- TRBJ2-4 TRBV2 CASSANRATAKNIQYF TGTGCCAGCAGTGCGAACAGGGCGACGGCCAAAAACATTCAGTACTTC
- TRBJ1-1 TRBV9 CASSPTSGWTEAFF TGTGCCAGCAGCCCAACCTCGGGTTGGACTGAAGCTTTCTTT
- TRBJ1-5 TRBV30 CACHPGGRRSNQPQHF TGTGCCTGCCACCCCGGTGGCAGGCGTAGCAATCAGCCCCAGCATTTT
- TRBJ1-2 TRBV9 CASSPPGGGVYGYTF TGTGCCAGCAGCCCCCCGGGAGGGGGAGTCTATGGCTACACCTTC
- TRBJ2-3 TRBV4-3 CASSQHGEGGERTDWGTDTQYF TGCGCCAGCAGCCAACACGGGGAGGGGGGAGAGCGGACCGATTGGGGCACAGATACGCAGTATTTT
- TRBJ2-5 TRBV18 CASSPSPGFYQETQYF TGTGCCAGCTCACCTTCTCCAGGATTCTACCAAGAGACCCAGTACTTC
- TRBJ1-4 TRBV28 CASRIRDEKLFF TGTGCCAGCAGGATCAGGGATGAAAAACTGTTTTTT
- TRBJ1-1 TRBV2 CASSSSRTEAFF TGTGCCAGCAGTTCATCGCGCACTGAAGCTTTCTTT
TRBD1 TRBJ1-1 TRBV6-5 CASNSDRGLYTEAFF TGTGCCAGCAACTCGGACAGGGGGCTTTACACTGAAGCTTTCTTT
TRBD1 TRBJ2-7 TRBV7-2 CASSFRRGQDPSYEQYF TGTGCCAGCAGCTTTAGAAGGGGACAGGACCCCTCCTACGAGCAGTACTTC
TRBD2 TRBJ2-1 TRBV7-3 CASSHGPGGGNEQFF TGTGCCAGCAGCCACGGACCAGGCGGGGGCAATGAGCAGTTCTTC
- TRBJ2-7 TRBV9 CASSEGLTYEQYF TGTGCCAGCAGTGAGGGACTCACCTACGAGCAGTACTTC
TRBD1 TRBJ2-7 TRBV10-1 CASSGISDRGEAYEQYF TGCGCCAGCAGTGGAATATCCGACAGGGGGGAAGCCTACGAGCAGTACTTC
- TRBJ1-1 TRBV10-1 CASSWDKITEAFF TGCGCCAGCAGTTGGGACAAAATTACTGAAGCTTTCTTT
- TRBJ1-1 TRBV6-5 CASSRGPNTEAFF TGTGCCAGCAGCAGGGGACCGAACACTGAAGCTTTCTTT
TRBD2 TRBJ2-2 TRBV5-1 CASSSGLAGGSNTGELFF TGCGCCAGCAGCTCGGGACTAGCGGGAGGGTCGAACACCGGGGAGCTGTTTTTT
- TRBJ1-1 TRBV9 CASSVQDTNTEAFF TGTGCCAGCAGCGTACAGGACACGAACACTGAAGCTTTCTTT
- TRBJ1-2 TRBV7-8 CASSLAFQANYGYTF TGTGCCAGCAGCTTAGCCTTCCAGGCTAACTATGGCTACACCTTC
- TRBJ2-7 TRBV27 CASSLLGVDSPYEQYF TGTGCCAGCAGTCTATTAGGTGTCGACAGTCCCTACGAGCAGTACTTC
TRBD2 TRBJ2-1 TRBV15 CATSKVSGGANEQFF TGTGCCACCAGCAAAGTTAGCGGGGGGGCCAATGAGCAGTTCTTC
- TRBJ1-1 TRBV19 CASSPREGEAFF TGTGCCAGTAGTCCGCGGGAGGGCGAAGCTTTCTTT
- TRBJ1-1 TRBV18 CASTTDMTAPTEAFF TGTGCCAGCACTACCGACATGACAGCGCCCACTGAAGCTTTCTTT
- TRBJ1-5 TRBV5-1 CASSLDGGSRQPQHF TGCGCCAGCAGCTTGGATGGGGGGAGTCGGCAGCCCCAGCATTTT